The 21 T cell receptor beta chains listed next were all sequenced from one sample in a study of cytomegalovirus exposure and HLA in healthy donors. Primers for the PCR totalled 60 Vbeta and 13 Jbeta. Measured with immunoSEQ multiplex PCR; TCRdb has only the in-frame clones, and not every one. The sample has roughly 98,000 clones, roughly 80% seen once. Sequenced sample: PBMCs. Source of these receptors: a female donor in good health and CMV-seronegative.

This clone was seen just once. V usage is TRBV7-9 and J usage is TRBJ2-5; the D is unclear. Germline V gives CDR1 SEHNR, CDR2 FQNEAQ (reference sequence). V lost 1 base and J 0 bases, leaving 9 bases between the germline ends. There are 15 residues in the CDR3. CDR3: CASSLGSVYQETQYF. CDR3 bases: TGTGCCAGCAGCTTAGGATCGGTGTACCAAGAGACCCAGTACTTC.

A note on this clone: This CDR3 is also generated by other DNA sequences in the sample. This chain connects TRBV7-2 to TRBJ2-3; tentatively, D is TRBD2 (6 bases). V was clipped by 2 bases and J by 5 bases, with 8 bases between them. CDR3 length equals 13 residues. The V gene's germline CDR1 is SGHTA and CDR2 FQGNSA. CDR3 bases: TGTGCCAGCAGCTTACGGGGAGGAGATACGCAGTATTTT. Residues: CASSLRGGDTQYF.

The chain couples TRBV5-1 to TRBJ1-2, with D possibly being TRBD1 (5 bases). Per germline, CDR1 SGHRS and CDR2 YFSETQ. With 0 bases removed from V and 2 bases from J, the gap between germline ends came to 14 bases. This CDR3 comprises 16 residues. Here the CDR3 reads CASSLGTPPGNYGYTF. CDR3 in DNA: TGCGCCAGCAGCTTGGGGACCCCTCCAGGGAACTATGGCTACACCTTC.

The rearrangement links TRBV5-8 to TRBJ2-3; D possibly corresponds to TRBD1 (6 bases). V lost 6 bases and J 8 bases, leaving 16 bases between the germline ends. Germline-derived CDR1 and CDR2 are SGHTS and YDEGEE. CDR3 length equals 13 residues. In nucleotides, the CDR3 is TGTGCCAGCACCATACTAAGGGGGTCTACGCAGTATTTT. It codes for CASTILRGSTQYF. The whole variable domain, remainder taken from reference TRBV5-8 and TRBJ2-3, is EAGVTQSPTHLIKTRGQQATLRCSPISGHTSVYWYQQALGLGLQFLLWYDEGEERNRGNFPPRFSGRQFPNYSSELNVNALELEDSALYLCASTILRGSTQYFGPGTRLTVL.

This clone was observed a few times. The rearrangement links TRBV5-1 to TRBJ1-3; unclear D gene. The germline gives CDR1 SGHRS, CDR2 YFSETQ. The V and J ends lost 0 bases and 0 bases respectively, with 7 bases between them. The length of the CDR3 is 15 residues. Written as DNA, the CDR3 is TGCGCCAGCAGCTTGGACGGGAGCTCTGGAAACACCATATATTTT. Its translation is CASSLDGSSGNTIYF.

The sample holds a few counts of this clone. The V and J genes are TRBV7-9 and TRBJ1-4, with TRBD1 matching over 8 bases. The CDR3 extends over 16 amino acids. The trim removed 5 bases at V and 8 bases at J, leaving 13 bases unmatched. CDR1 SEHNR and CDR2 FQNEAQ come from the germline V gene (reference sequence). The CDR3 is CASSPLPGQGKEKLFF. The CDR3 DNA sequence: TGTGCCAGCAGCCCCTTGCCCGGACAGGGAAAAGAAAAACTGTTTTTT.

The rearrangement joins TRBV11-3 to TRBJ2-7; 7 positions match TRBD2. Germline CDR1 reads SGHNT; CDR2 reads YENEEA. The J segment lost 5 bases and the V segment lost 5 bases, leaving 9 bases of the junction unmatched. The CDR3 sequence is 14 residues long. The CDR3 is CASSRGGELDEQYF. In nucleotides, the CDR3 is TGTGCCAGCAGCCGTGGGGGGGAGCTGGACGAGCAGTACTTC.

This clone appeared a few times. The gene calls are TRBV27 and TRBJ2-1; 7 bases map to TRBD1. Germline V gives CDR1 MNHEY, CDR2 SMNVEV (reference sequence). Trimming cost V 2 bases and J 2 bases; bases outside gene matches: 6. The CDR3 loop spans 16 amino acids. The CDR3 reads CASSLSKGATYNEQFF. CDR3 sequence (DNA): TGTGCCAGCAGTTTAAGCAAGGGGGCTACCTACAATGAGCAGTTCTTC.

The genes are TRBV6-1 and TRBJ2-7; D unresolved. CDR1 and CDR2 (germline): MNHNS, SASEGT. The V and J ends lost 1 base and 3 bases respectively, with 7 bases between them. The CDR3 length is 13 residues. The CDR3 is CASSEGLLYEQYF. In nucleotides, the CDR3 is TGTGCCAGCAGTGAAGGACTCCTCTACGAGCAGTACTTC.

V is TRBV5-1 and J is TRBJ2-7; TRBD1 agrees at 11 bases. The germline gives CDR1 SGHRS, CDR2 YFSETQ. The junction had 7 bases not matched to a gene; V was cut back by 4 bases and J by 7 bases. There are 14 residues in the CDR3. CDR3 amino acids: CASSPGQGVFEQYF. Written as DNA, the CDR3 is TGCGCCAGCAGCCCGGGACAGGGGGTCTTTGAGCAGTACTTC.

The chain uses TRBV7-8 and TRBJ1-1; D unclear. V was pared by 5 bases and J by 1 base, with 11 bases between. The CDR3 runs 14 residues. CDR1 is SGHVS, CDR2 FQNEAQ, per germline. Written as DNA, the CDR3 is TGTGCCAGCAGCCTGGCGGCGAAGAACACTGAAGCTTTCTTT. It is translated as CASSLAAKNTEAFF. Full variable domain (remainder filled in from reference TRBV7-8 and TRBJ1-1): GAGVSQSPRYKVAKRGQDVALRCDPISGHVSLFWYQQALGQGPEFLTYFQNEAQLDKSGLPSDRFFAERPEGSVSTLKIQRTQQEDSAVYLCASSLAAKNTEAFFGQGTRLTVV.

This clone appeared a few times. CDR3 coding DNA: TGTGCCAGCACTCCCGGGGGTTCCCAGCCCCAGCATTTT. It yields the protein CASTPGGSQPQHF. The chain couples TRBV27 to TRBJ1-5, with D perhaps TRBD1 (5 bases). Germline CDR1 and CDR2: MNHEY and SMNVEV (reference sequence). The CDR3 extends over 13 amino acids. Trimming removed 7 bases from V and 7 bases from J, with 14 bases in between.

J is TRBJ2-7 and V is TRBV5-6, with TRBD2 matching 7 bases. The V and J ends lost 7 bases and 0 bases, in that order; junction bases with no gene match: 10. The CDR3 spans 15 residues. Germline loops: CDR1 SGHDT, CDR2 YYEEEE. The CDR3: CASYSGLHTSYEQYF. The CDR3 nucleotides read TGTGCCAGCTATTCGGGACTACACACCTCCTACGAGCAGTACTTC.

A few counts support this clone. This rearrangement joins TRBV7-6 to TRBJ2-3; D gene unclear. Trimming stripped 5 bases from V and 1 base from J, with 7 bases between. The CDR3 has 13 amino acids. Per the germline V gene, CDR1 is SGHVS and CDR2 is FNYEAQ. In DNA, the CDR3 is TGTGCCAGCAGCGCAGTTGGCACAGATACGCAGTATTTT. Its protein is CASSAVGTDTQYF.

This rearrangement joins TRBV2 to TRBJ1-2, with 7 nucleotides matching TRBD1. The CDR3 extends over 13 amino acids. The V segment lost 8 bases and the J segment 0 bases; nucleotides outside the gene matches: 3. Germline V CDR1 and CDR2: SNHLY, FYNNEI. The CDR3 DNA follows: TGTGCCAGCGCCGGACAGGCTAACTATGGCTACACCTTC. This encodes CASAGQANYGYTF.

V usage is TRBV5-1 and J usage is TRBJ2-1, with a possible D match to TRBD1 (7 bases). The germline CDR1 and CDR2 sequences are SGHRS and YFSETQ. V lost 1 base, J lost 3 bases, and 14 bases lay in between. The CDR3 covers 16 residues. CDR3: CASSLQAGQSYNEQFF. CDR3 sequence (DNA): TGCGCCAGCAGCTTGCAGGCGGGACAGAGCTACAATGAGCAGTTCTTC. Together with reference TRBV5-1 and TRBJ2-1, the CDR3 gives the full variable domain: KAGVTQTPRYLIKTRGQQVTLSCSPISGHRSVSWYQQTPGQGLQFLFEYFSETQRNKGNFPGRFSGRQFSNSRSEMNVSTLELGDSALYLCASSLQAGQSYNEQFFGPGTRLTVL.

The chain links TRBV2 to TRBJ2-3, with 8 bases lining up with TRBD2. CDR3 length: 16 residues. J was trimmed by 5 bases and V by 6 bases; bases with no gene match: 13. Germline lookup yields CDR1 SNHLY and CDR2 FYNNEI. CDR3 sequence: CASRAALAEGIDTQYF. CDR3 coding DNA: TGTGCCAGCAGAGCCGCACTAGCGGAGGGGATAGATACGCAGTATTTT.

The chain joins TRBV30 to TRBJ1-6; weak D call: TRBD1 (6 bases). V was shortened by 2 bases and J by 10 bases, with 9 bases between the two germline ends. Germline V CDR1 and CDR2: GTSNPN, SVGIG (reference sequence). The CDR3 is 12 residues long. CDR3 nucleotides: TGTGCCTGGAGTCCAGGGGAATCACCCCTCCACTTT. It specifies CAWSPGESPLHF.

The rearrangement joins TRBV4-1 to TRBJ2-6, with 9 bases aligning to TRBD1. V lost 0 bases and J lost 2; bases outside the gene matches: 5. Germline CDR1 MGHRA, CDR2 YSYEKL. The CDR3 runs to 18 residues. This CDR3 reads CASSQEGTGYTGANVLTF. The CDR3, as DNA: TGCGCCAGCAGCCAAGAAGGGACAGGGTACACTGGGGCCAACGTCCTGACTTTC.

The genes are TRBV6-1 and TRBJ1-2, with no clear D. Trimming removed 2 bases at V and 8 bases at J, with 12 bases between. Germline V gene lookup returns CDR1 MNHNS and CDR2 SASEGT. This CDR3 spans 13 amino acids. CDR3 sequence reads: CASSERGYVGYTF. CDR3 coding DNA: TGTGCCAGCAGTGAAAGAGGATATGTAGGCTACACCTTC.

J is TRBJ2-5 and V is TRBV18, with TRBD2 matching over 12 bases. CDR3 length: 17 residues. The V gene's germline CDR1 is KGHSH and CDR2 LQKENI. The J segment lost 4 bases and the V segment lost 3 bases, leaving 9 bases of the junction unmatched. The CDR3 nucleotides are TGTGCCAGCTCACCCCGGACTAGCGGGACCTCCGCAGAGACCCAGTACTTC. This codes for CASSPRTSGTSAETQYF.